This TCR beta chain emerged from a study of blood T cell repertoires in COVID-19. V lost 5 bases to trimming and J lost 7 bases; unmatched junction nucleotides: 11. Germline V lookup: CDR1 SEHNR, CDR2 FQNEAQ (reference sequence). The CDR3 is made up of 15 amino acids. TCRdb's table, derived via immunoSEQ multiplex PCR, lists solely in-frame clones and lacks some. The repertoire includes 100,000 to 150,000 clones, more than 60% of them detected once, and 2% to 2.5% sits in the top ten. The clonotype was recovered from a woman between 65 and 79 years old with acute or convalescent COVID-19. V and J are TRBV7-9 and TRBJ1-2; 9 bases match TRBD1. Sequencing was performed on peripheral blood. CDR3 in amino acids: CASSPPEDRGGGYTF. The CDR3 DNA reads TGTGCCAGCAGCCCACCCGAGGACAGGGGCGGTGGCTACACCTTC.